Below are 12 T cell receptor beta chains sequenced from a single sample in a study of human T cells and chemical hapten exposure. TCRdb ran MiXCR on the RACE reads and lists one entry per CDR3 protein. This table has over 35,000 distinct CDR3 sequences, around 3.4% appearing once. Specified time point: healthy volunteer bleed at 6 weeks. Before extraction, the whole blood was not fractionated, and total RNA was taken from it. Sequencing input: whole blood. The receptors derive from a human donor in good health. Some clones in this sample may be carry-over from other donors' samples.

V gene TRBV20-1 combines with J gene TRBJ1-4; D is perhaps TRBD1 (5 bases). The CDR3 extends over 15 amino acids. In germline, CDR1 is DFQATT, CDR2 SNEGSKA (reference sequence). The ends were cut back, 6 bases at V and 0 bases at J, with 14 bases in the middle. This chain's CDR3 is CSASGAVTTNEKLFF. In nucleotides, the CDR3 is TGCAGTGCCTCTGGGGCGGTGACAACTAATGAAAAACTGTTTTTT.

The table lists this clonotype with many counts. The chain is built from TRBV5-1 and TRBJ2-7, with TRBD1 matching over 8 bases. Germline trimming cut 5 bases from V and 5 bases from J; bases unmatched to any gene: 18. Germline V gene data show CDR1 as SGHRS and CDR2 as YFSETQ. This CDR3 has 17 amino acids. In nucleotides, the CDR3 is TGCGCCAGCAGGTACGGACAGGGAGGCGGCCGCATCGACGAGCAGTACTTC. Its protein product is CASRYGQGGGRIDEQYF.

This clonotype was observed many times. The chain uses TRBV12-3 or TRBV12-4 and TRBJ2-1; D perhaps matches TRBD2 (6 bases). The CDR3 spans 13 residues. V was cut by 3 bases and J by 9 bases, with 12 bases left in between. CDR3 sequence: CASSFDRGSEQFF. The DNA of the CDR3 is TGTGCCAGCAGTTTTGACCGGGGGAGTGAGCAGTTCTTC.

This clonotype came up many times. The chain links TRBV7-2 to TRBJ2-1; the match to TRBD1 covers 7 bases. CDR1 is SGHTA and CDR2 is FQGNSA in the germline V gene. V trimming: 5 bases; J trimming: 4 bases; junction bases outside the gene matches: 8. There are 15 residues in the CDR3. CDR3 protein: CASSVPGQLYNEQFF. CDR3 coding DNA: TGTGCCAGCAGCGTTCCGGGACAGCTATACAATGAGCAGTTCTTC.

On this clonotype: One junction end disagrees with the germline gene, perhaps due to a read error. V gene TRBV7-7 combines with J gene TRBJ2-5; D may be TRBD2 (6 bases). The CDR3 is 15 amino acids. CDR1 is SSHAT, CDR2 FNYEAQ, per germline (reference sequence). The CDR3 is CASSLGPGGKNTQYF. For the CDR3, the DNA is TGTGCTAGCAGCTTGGGGCCTGGAGGGAAAAATACCCAGTACTTC.

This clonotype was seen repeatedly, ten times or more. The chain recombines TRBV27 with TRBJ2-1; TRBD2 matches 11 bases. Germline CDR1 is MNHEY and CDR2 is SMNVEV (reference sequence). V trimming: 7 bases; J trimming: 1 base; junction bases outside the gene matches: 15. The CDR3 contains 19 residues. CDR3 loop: CASIQNLAGGPFSYNEQFF. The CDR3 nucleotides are TGTGCCAGCATCCAGAATCTAGCGGGAGGTCCTTTTTCCTACAATGAGCAGTTCTTC.

The CDR3 loop is CAISESKTGGYSYEQYF. Written as DNA, the CDR3 is TGTGCCATCAGTGAGTCCAAGACAGGGGGTTACTCCTACGAGCAGTACTTC. The chain combines TRBV10-3 with TRBJ2-7, with 9 bases matching TRBD1. The CDR3 sequence is 17 residues long. V shed 0 bases, J shed 0 bases, and the junction held 6 bases outside the gene matches. CDR1 is ENHRY and CDR2 is SYGVKD in the germline V gene.

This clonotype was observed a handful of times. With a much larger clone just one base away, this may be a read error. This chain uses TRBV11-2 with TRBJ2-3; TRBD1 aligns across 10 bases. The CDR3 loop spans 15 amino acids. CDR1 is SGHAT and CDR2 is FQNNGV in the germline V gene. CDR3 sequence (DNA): TGTGTCAGCAGCCCGGGACAGGGGCGACCAGATACGCAGTATTTT. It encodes CVSSPGQGRPDTQYF.

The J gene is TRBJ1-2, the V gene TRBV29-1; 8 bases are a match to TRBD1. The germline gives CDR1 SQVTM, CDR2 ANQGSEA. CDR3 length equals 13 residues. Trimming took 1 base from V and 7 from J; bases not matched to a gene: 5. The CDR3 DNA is TGCAGCGTTGAAGGTCAGGGGGCGAGTGGCTACACCTTC. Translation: CSVEGQGASGYTF.

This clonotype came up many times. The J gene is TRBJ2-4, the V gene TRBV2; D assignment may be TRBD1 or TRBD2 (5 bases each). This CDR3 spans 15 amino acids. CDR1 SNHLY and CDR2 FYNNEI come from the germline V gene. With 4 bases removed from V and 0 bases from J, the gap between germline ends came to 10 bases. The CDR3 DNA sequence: TGTGCCAGCAGTGGAGGGGCGATAGCCAAAAACATTCAGTACTTC. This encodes CASSGGAIAKNIQYF.

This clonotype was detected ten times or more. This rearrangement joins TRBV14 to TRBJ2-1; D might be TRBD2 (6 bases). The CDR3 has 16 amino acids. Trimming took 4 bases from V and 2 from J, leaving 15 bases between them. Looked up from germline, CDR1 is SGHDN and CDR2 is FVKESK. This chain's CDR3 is CASSPDPGETYNEQFF. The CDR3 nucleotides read TGTGCCAGCAGCCCCGACCCGGGGGAGACCTACAATGAGCAGTTCTTC.

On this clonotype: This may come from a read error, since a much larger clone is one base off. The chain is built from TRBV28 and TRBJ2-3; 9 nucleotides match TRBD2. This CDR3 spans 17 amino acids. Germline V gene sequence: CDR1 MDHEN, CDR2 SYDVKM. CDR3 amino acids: CVSRPLAGEGGTDTQYF. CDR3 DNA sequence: TGTGTCAGCCGGCCGTTAGCGGGAGAGGGGGGCACAGATACGCAGTATTTT.